This is a list of T cell receptor beta chains from one sample in a study of blood T cell repertoires in COVID-19. Generated by immunoSEQ multiplex PCR, the TCRdb table keeps only in-frame clones and is missing some. The sample holds 150,000 to 200,000 clones, approximately 93% seen once. The source material was peripheral blood. The receptors were gathered from a woman aged 60 to 75 with COVID-19, enrolled during active disease. Each CDR3 is given without its conserved first and last residue. The order of the fields is V gene, J gene, CDR3 protein.

>TRBV6-1|TRBJ2-5
ASSEGGQEETQY
>TRBV7-2|TRBJ2-7
ASSQSRGRAYEQY
>TRBV3-1/TRBV3-2|TRBJ1-2
ASSQDHANYGYT
>TRBV14|TRBJ1-1
ASSQAMVYGTEAF
>TRBV5-8|TRBJ1-2
ASSAGSYYGYT
>TRBV25-1|TRBJ2-5
ASIFEQGAEETQY
>TRBV9|TRBJ2-2
ASSVVPGQVDTGELF
>TRBV18|TRBJ1-1
ASSPPRVSHMNTEAF
>TRBV11-2|TRBJ2-2
ASSLGVLTGKWTGELF
>TRBV19|TRBJ1-1
ASPPGTPFSNTEAF
>TRBV19|TRBJ2-7
ASSTMDSLGVQY
>TRBV7-3|TRBJ1-2
ASSLSAGGGYT
>TRBV3-1/TRBV3-2|TRBJ2-1
ASTPLAAASNEQF
>TRBV29-1|TRBJ2-2
SVEVASGTGGTGELF
>TRBV3-1/TRBV3-2|TRBJ2-7
ASSQGYHYSGGGTYEQY
>TRBV13|TRBJ1-2
ASSLVDRRGYT
>TRBV2|TRBJ1-3
ASSGDRHSGNTIY
>TRBV27|TRBJ2-1
ASSLLPTGRTYNEQF
>TRBV3-1/TRBV3-2|TRBJ2-3
ASSQAGSGSGAPDTQY
>TRBV19|TRBJ1-2
ASSMSVFGYGYT
>TRBV29-1|TRBJ1-1
SVVRATGEAF
>TRBV11-2|TRBJ2-1
ASSLVRDTPRNEQF
>TRBV13|TRBJ2-7
ASSNRAYSYEQY
>TRBV11-1|TRBJ1-1
ASSPVRAGGTEAF
>TRBV6-5|TRBJ1-6
ASSYSAGGYNSPLH
>TRBV27|TRBJ1-2
ASRTGVNYGYT
>TRBV2|TRBJ1-5
ASSTGINQPQH
>TRBV10-3|TRBJ1-6
AISRDYNSPLH
>TRBV19|TRBJ1-3
ASRGDRVGNTIY
>TRBV5-1|TRBJ1-6
ASSGGQGGSPLH
>TRBV6-1|TRBJ1-2
ASSASGQGGVYGYT
>TRBV5-1|TRBJ1-5
ASSLLGGSNQPQH
>TRBV19|TRBJ2-2
ASSATITGGAGELF
>TRBV4-2|TRBJ2-1
ASSQEPSGGYNEQF
>TRBV5-5|TRBJ2-1
ASSLDRDPPREQF
>TRBV29-1|TRBJ1-2
SVWGGQGSYGYT
>TRBV18|TRBJ1-6
ASSPPSRGFDSPLH
>TRBV23-1|TRBJ1-5
ASTGSQPQH
>TRBV2|TRBJ1-5
ASSGTASNQPQH
>TRBV4-1|TRBJ2-2
ASSQDPRDSGELF
>TRBV5-4|TRBJ1-2
ASSFAVRQGVWYGYT
>TRBV29-1|TRBJ1-1
SVTGGNTEAF
>TRBV7-2|TRBJ1-2
ASSLDPGDYGYT
>TRBV11-1|TRBJ2-7
ASSPDRLAGYEQY
>TRBV18|TRBJ1-5
ASSPGTTGTNQPQH
>TRBV7-3|TRBJ2-3
ASSLTSRDTQY
>TRBV5-6|TRBJ2-3
ASSPTGGGADTQY
>TRBV5-1|TRBJ2-5
ASRGGEETQY
>TRBV4-2|TRBJ2-6
ASSRDRVGANVLT
>TRBV12-3/TRBV12-4|TRBJ1-1
ASSFGVTTEAF
>TRBV4-1|TRBJ1-3
ASSQAGGRGLGNTIY
>TRBV9|TRBJ1-1
ASSFGQGSTEAF
>TRBV10-3|TRBJ1-5
AISDSVSNQPQH
>TRBV4-1|TRBJ2-1
ASSQQHGQAFRAGEQF